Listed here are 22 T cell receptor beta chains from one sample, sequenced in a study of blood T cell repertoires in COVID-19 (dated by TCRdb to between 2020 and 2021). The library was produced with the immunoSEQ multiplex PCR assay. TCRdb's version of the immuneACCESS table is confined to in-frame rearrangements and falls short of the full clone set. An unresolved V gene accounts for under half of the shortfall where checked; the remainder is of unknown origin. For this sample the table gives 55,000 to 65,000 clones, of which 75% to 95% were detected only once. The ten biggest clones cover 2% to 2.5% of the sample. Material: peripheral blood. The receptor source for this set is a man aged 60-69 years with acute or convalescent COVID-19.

The CDR3 DNA reads TGTGCCAGCAGCCAAGACGCAGCGGGAGACAATGAGCAGTTCTTC. Translated, it gives CASSQDAAGDNEQFF. V and J are TRBV3-1 (or the pseudogene TRBV3-2) and TRBJ2-1; 8 nucleotides agree with TRBD2. The CDR3 covers 15 residues. With V trimmed by 0 bases and J by 5 bases, 3 bases remained unmatched. The germline V gene encodes CDR1 LGHDT and CDR2 YNNKEL (reference sequence).

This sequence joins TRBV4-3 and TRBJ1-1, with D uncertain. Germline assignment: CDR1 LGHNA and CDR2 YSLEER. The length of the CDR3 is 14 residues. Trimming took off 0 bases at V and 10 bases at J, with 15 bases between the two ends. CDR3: CASSQDVELPGAFF. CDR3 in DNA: TGCGCCAGCAGCCAAGATGTGGAGCTTCCCGGAGCTTTCTTT.

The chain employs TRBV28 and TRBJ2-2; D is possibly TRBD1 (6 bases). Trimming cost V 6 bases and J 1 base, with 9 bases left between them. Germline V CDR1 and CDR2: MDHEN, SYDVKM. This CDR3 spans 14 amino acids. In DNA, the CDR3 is TGTGCCAGCAGGGTACAGGGGAACACCGGGGAGCTGTTTTTT. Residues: CASRVQGNTGELFF.

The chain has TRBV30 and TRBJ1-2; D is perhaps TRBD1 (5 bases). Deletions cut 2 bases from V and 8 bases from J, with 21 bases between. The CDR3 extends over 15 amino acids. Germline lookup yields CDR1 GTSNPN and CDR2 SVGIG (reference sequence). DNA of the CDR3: TGTGCCTGGAGTCGACAACCCCAGGGTACTGAAGGCTACACCTTC. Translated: CAWSRQPQGTEGYTF.

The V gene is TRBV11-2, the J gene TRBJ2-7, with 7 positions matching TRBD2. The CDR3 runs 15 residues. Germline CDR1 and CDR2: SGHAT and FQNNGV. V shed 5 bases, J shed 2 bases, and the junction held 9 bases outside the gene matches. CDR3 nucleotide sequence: TGTGCCAGCAGCCTAAGCGGGACCTCTCCCTACGAGCAGTACTTC. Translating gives CASSLSGTSPYEQYF.

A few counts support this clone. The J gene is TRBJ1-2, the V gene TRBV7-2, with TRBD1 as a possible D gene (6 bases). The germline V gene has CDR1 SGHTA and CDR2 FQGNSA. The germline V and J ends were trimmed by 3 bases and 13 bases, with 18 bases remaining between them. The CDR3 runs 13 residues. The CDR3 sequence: CASSFWTDPLSTF. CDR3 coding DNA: TGTGCCAGCAGCTTCTGGACAGACCCTCTCTCCACCTTC.

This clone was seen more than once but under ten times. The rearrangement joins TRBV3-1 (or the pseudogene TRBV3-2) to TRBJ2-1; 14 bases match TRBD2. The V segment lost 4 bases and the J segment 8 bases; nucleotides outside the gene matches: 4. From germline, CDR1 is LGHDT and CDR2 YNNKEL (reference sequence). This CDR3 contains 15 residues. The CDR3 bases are TGTGCCAGCAGCCGACTAGCGGGAGGGCCATATGAGCAGTTCTTC. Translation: CASSRLAGGPYEQFF.

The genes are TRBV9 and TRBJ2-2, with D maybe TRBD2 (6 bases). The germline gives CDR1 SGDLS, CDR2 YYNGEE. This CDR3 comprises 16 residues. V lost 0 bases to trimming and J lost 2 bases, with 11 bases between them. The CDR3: CASSVAGSGNTGELFF. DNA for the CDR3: TGTGCCAGCAGCGTAGCGGGTAGCGGTAACACCGGGGAGCTGTTTTTT.

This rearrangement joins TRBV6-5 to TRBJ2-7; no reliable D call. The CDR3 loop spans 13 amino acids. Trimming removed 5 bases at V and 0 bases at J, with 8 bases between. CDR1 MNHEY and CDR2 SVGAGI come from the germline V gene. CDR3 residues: CASSIEFSYEQYF. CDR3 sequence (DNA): TGTGCCAGCAGTATAGAGTTCTCCTACGAGCAGTACTTC.

CDR3 residues: CASSLGVTGGSPLHF. As DNA, the CDR3 is TGTGCCAGCAGCTTAGGAGTGACAGGGGGATCACCCCTCCACTTT. This chain joins TRBV7-9 and TRBJ1-6, with TRBD1 matching 9 bases. CDR3 length equals 15 residues. Trimming cost V 1 base and J 10 bases; bases outside gene matches: 5. CDR1 is SEHNR and CDR2 is FQNEAQ in the germline V gene (reference sequence). The variable domain in full, completed from reference TRBV7-9 and TRBJ1-6, reads DTGVSQNPRHKITKRGQNVTFRCDPISEHNRLYWYRQTLGQGPEFLTYFQNEAQLEKSRLLSDRFSAERPKGSFSTLEIQRTEQGDSAMYLCASSLGVTGGSPLHFGNGTRLTVT.

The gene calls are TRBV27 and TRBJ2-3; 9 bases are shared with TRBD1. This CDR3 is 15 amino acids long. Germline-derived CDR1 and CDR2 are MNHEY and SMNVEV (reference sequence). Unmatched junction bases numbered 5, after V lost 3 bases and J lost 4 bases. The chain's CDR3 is CASSLWTGDSDTQYF. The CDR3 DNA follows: TGTGCCAGCAGTTTGTGGACAGGGGACTCAGATACGCAGTATTTT.

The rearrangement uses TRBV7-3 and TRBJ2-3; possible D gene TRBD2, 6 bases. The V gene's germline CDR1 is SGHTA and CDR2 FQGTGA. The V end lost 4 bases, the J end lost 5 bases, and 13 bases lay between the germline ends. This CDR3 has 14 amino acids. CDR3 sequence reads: CASSSLGAGDTQYF. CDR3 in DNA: TGTGCCAGCAGCTCCTTAGGAGCGGGAGATACGCAGTATTTT. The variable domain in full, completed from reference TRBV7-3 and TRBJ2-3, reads GAGVSQTPSNKVTEKGKYVELRCDPISGHTALYWYRQSLGQGPEFLIYFQGTGAADDSGLPNDRFFAVRPEGSVSTLKIQRTERGDSAVYLCASSSLGAGDTQYFGPGTRLTVL.

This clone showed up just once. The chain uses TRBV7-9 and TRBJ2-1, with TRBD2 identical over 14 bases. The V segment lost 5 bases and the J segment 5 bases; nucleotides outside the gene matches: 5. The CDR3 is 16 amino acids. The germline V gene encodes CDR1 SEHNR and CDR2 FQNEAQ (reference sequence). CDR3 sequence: CASSGGLAGEDNEQFF. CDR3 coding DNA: TGTGCCAGCAGCGGGGGACTAGCGGGAGAGGACAATGAGCAGTTCTTC.

CDR3: CASSEARRGSGQPQHF. For the CDR3, the DNA is TGTGCCAGCAGTGAAGCACGGCGGGGTTCGGGTCAGCCCCAGCATTTT. The chain uses TRBV2 and TRBJ1-5; no clear D. V dropped 0 bases and J dropped 6 bases, with 15 bases sitting between them. The CDR3 consists of 16 residues. Germline V gene lookup returns CDR1 SNHLY and CDR2 FYNNEI.

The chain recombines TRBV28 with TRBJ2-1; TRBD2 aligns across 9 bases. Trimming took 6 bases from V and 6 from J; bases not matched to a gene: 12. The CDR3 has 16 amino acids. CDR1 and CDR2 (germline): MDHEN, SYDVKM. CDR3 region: CASRPTGTSLGNEQFF. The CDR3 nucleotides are TGTGCCAGCAGACCCACCGGGACTAGCTTGGGCAATGAGCAGTTCTTC. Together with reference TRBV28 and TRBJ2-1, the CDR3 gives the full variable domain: DVKVTQSSRYLVKRTGEKVFLECVQDMDHENMFWYRQDPGLGLRLIYFSYDVKMKEKGDIPEGYSVSREKKERFSLILESASTNQTSMYLCASRPTGTSLGNEQFFGPGTRLTVL.

CDR3 sequence (DNA): TGTGCCAGCAGCTTAGAGCGAGAGACCCAGTACTTC. Protein sequence: CASSLERETQYF. The V and J genes are TRBV7-2 and TRBJ2-5; the D is unclear. The CDR3 totals 12 residues. V gave up 1 base and J gave up 4 bases, with 4 bases separating them. Germline CDR1 reads SGHTA; CDR2 reads FQGNSA.

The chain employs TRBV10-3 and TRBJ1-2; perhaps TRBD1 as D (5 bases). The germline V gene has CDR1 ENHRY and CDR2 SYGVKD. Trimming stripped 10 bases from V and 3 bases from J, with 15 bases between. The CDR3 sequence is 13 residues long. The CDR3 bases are TGTGCCAGTTCGCGGGGCGCGGACTATGGCTACACCTTC. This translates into CASSRGADYGYTF.

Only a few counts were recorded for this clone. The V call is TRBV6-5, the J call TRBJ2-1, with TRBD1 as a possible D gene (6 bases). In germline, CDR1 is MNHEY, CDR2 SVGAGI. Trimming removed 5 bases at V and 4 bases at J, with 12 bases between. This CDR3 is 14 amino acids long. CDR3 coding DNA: TGTGCCAGCAGTCCGGGACACGTTTACAATGAGCAGTTCTTC. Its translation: CASSPGHVYNEQFF.

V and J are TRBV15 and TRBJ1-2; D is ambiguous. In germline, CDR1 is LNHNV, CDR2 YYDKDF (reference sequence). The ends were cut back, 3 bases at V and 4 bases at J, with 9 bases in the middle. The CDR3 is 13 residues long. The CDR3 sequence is CATSRAGTYGYTF. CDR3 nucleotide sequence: TGTGCCACCAGCAGGGCAGGCACCTATGGCTACACCTTC.

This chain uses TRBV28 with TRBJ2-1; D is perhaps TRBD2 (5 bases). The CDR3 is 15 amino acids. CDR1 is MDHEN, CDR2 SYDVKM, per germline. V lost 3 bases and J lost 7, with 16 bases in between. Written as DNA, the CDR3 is TGTGCCAGCAGTTTGAGGAGGAGTCTGGGAAATGAGCAGTTCTTC. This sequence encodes CASSLRRSLGNEQFF.

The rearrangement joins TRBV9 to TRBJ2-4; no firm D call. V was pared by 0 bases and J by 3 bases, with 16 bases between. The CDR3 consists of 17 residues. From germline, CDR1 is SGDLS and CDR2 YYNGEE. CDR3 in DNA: TGTGCCAGCAGCGTAGATCGTACCGATAACGGCAAAAACATTCAGTACTTC. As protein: CASSVDRTDNGKNIQYF.

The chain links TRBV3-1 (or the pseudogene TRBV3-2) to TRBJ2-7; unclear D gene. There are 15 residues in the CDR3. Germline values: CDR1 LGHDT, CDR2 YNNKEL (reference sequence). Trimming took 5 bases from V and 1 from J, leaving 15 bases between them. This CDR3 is CASSACPKSSYEQYF. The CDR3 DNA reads TGTGCCAGCAGCGCTTGCCCGAAGAGTTCCTACGAGCAGTACTTC.